This TCR beta chain is drawn from a study of regulatory T cells in long-lasting Graves disease. Study in general: Graves' patients diagnosed newly had used antithyroid drugs under 3 months.

Germline values: CDR1 DFQATT, CDR2 SNEGSKA (reference sequence). The CDR3 totals 15 residues. V was trimmed by 2 bases and J by 7 bases, leaving 15 bases between them. Noted time point: newly diagnosed GD, antithyroid drugs for less than 3 months. Extracted RNA from PBMCs served as the source of the TCR library. According to the study, TCR beta libraries were built with iRepertoire HTBI primers and CDR3-region Arm-PCR. TCRdb independently ran MiXCR on the multiplex PCR reads; one entry per CDR3 protein. The sample lists under 800,000 distinct CDR3 sequences, around 17% occurring once. In this sample, this clonotype turned up a few times. These same records also appear under a second study, on T cells in Graves' hyperthyroidism and ophthalmopathy. That source adds: For the diagnoses, clinical symptoms, serum thyroxine and TRAb, thyroid ultrasound and orbital computed tomography were used.

The chain uses TRBV20-1 and TRBJ1-6; tentatively, D is TRBD1 (6 bases). The clonotype comes from a woman in her 30s with Graves disease. The sequencing here drew on peripheral blood mononuclear cells (PBMCs), taken at new diagnosis, from a patient treated with antithyroid drugs. In DNA, the CDR3 is TGCAGTGCTAGACCTTCCACAGGGTTCAATTCACCCCTCCACTTT. It translates to CSARPSTGFNSPLHF.